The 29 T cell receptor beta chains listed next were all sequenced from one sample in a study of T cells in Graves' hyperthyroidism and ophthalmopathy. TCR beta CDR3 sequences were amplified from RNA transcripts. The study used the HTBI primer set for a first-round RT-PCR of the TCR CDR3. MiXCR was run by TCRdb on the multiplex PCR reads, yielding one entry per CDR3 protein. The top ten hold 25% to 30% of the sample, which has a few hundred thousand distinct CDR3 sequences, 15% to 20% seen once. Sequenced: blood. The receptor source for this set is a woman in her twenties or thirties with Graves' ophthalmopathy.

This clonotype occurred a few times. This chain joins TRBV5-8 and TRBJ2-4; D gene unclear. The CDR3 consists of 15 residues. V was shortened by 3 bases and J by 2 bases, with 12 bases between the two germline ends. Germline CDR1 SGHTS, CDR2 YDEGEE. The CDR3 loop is CASSSSSSSKNIQYF. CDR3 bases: TGTGCCAGCAGCTCTTCGAGTAGCTCCAAAAACATTCAGTACTTC.

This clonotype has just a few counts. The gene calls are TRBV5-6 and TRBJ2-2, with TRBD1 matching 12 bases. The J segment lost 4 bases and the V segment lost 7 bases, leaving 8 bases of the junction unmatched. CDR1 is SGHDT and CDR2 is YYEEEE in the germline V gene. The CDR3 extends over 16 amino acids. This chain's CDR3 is CASGSLGQGATGELFF. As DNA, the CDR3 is TGTGCCAGCGGTTCTCTGGGACAGGGGGCCACCGGGGAGCTGTTTTTT.

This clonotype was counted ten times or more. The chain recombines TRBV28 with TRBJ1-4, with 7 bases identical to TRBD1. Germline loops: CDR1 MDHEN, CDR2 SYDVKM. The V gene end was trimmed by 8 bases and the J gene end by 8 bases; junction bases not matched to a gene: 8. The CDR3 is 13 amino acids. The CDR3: CASAYRGQEKLFF. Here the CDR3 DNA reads TGTGCCAGCGCATACAGGGGACAAGAAAAACTGTTTTTT.

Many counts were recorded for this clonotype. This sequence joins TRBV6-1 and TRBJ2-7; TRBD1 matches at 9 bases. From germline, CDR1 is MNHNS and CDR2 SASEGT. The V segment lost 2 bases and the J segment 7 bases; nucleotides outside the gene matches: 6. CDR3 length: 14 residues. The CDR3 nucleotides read TGTGCCAGCAGTGAAATGTCGGGACAGGGTGAGCAGTACTTC. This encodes CASSEMSGQGEQYF.

The CDR3 DNA sequence: TGCAGCGTTGAAGGGGCAGGGAAGAGTGAAAAACTGTTTTTT. It codes for CSVEGAGKSEKLFF. V is TRBV29-1 and J is TRBJ1-4; possible D gene TRBD1, 5 bases. The CDR3 is made up of 14 amino acids. The germline V gene encodes CDR1 SQVTM and CDR2 ANQGSEA. V was pared by 1 base and J by 7 bases, with 13 bases between.

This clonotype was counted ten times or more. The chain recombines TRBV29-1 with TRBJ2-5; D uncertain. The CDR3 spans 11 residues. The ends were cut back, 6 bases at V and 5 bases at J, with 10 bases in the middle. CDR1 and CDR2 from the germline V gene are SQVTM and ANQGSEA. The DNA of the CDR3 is TGCAGCGTAGAGAAGGTCGAGACCCAGTACTTC. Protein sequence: CSVEKVETQYF.

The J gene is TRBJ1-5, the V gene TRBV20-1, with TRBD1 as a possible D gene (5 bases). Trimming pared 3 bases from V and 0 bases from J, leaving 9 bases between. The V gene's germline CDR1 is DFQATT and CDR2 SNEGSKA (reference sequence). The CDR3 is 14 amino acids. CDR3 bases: TGCAGTGCTAGTCCTGACAGTAGCAATCAGCCCCAGCATTTT. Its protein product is CSASPDSSNQPQHF.

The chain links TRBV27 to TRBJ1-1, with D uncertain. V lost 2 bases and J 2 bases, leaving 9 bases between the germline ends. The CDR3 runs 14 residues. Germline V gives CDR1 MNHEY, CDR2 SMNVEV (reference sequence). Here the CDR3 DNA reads TGTGCCAGCAGTTTAAGGCAGATAAACACTGAAGCTTTCTTT. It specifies CASSLRQINTEAFF.

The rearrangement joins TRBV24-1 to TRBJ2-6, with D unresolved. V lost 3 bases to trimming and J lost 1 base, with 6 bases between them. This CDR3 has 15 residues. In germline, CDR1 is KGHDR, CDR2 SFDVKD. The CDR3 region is CATSDNGSGANVLTF. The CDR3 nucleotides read TGTGCCACCAGTGATAATGGTTCTGGGGCCAACGTCCTGACTTTC.

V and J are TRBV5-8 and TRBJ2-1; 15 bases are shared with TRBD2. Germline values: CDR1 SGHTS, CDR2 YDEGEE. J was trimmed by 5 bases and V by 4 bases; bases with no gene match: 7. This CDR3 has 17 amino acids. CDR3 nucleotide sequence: TGTGCCAGCAGCCTCGGACTAGCGGGAGGGTTTAACAATGAGCAGTTCTTC. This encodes CASSLGLAGGFNNEQFF.

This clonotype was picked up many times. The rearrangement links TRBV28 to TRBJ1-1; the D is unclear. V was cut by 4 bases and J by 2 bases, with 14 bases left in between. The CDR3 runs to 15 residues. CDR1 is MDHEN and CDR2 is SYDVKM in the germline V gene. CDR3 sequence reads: CASSSPIRANTEAFF. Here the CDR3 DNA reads TGTGCCAGCAGTTCCCCCATCCGGGCCAACACTGAAGCTTTCTTT.

CDR3 bases: TGTGCCAGCAGCTTAGTAGGCGGGAGGCTAAACGAGCAGTACTTC. Protein: CASSLVGGRLNEQYF. The J gene is TRBJ2-7, the V gene TRBV11-2; 8 bases line up with TRBD2. Germline assignment: CDR1 SGHAT and CDR2 FQNNGV. The ends lost 1 base at V and 5 bases at J; junction bases unmatched: 7. The CDR3 covers 15 residues. Full variable domain (outside the CDR3, taken from reference TRBV11-2 and TRBJ2-7): EAGVAQSPRYKIIEKRQSVAFWCNPISGHATLYWYQQILGQGPKLLIQFQNNGVVDDSQLPKDRFSAERLKGVDSTLKIQPAKLEDSAVYLCASSLVGGRLNEQYFGPGTRLTVT.

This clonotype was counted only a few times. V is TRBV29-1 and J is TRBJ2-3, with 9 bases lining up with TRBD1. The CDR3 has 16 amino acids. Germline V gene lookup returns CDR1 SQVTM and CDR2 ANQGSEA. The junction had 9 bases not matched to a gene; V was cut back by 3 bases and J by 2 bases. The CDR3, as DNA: TGCAGCGTTGAGGATTCGACAGGGGGTTTCACAGATACGCAGTATTTT. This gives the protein CSVEDSTGGFTDTQYF.

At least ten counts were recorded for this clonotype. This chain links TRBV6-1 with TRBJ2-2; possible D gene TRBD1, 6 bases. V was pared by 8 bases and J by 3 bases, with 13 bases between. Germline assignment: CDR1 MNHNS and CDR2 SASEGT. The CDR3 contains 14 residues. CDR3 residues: CASRSPGDTGELFF. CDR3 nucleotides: TGTGCCAGCCGTTCCCCAGGGGACACCGGGGAGCTGTTTTTT.

In DNA form, the CDR3 reads TGTGCCAGCAGCCTCGGGGGGGCTTCCACCTTC. This encodes CASSLGGASTF. V and J are TRBV5-6 and TRBJ1-2, with D possibly matching TRBD1 (6 bases). Germline CDR1 SGHDT, CDR2 YYEEEE. The CDR3 runs to 11 residues. V lost 4 bases and J lost 13, with 14 bases in between.

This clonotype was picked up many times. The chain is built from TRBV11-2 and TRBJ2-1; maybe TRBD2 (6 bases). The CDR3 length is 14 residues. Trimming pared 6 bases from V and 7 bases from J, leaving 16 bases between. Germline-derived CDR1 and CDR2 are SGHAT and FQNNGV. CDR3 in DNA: TGTGCCAGCAGTTCCAACCGGGACTTGAATGAGCAGTTCTTC. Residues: CASSSNRDLNEQFF.

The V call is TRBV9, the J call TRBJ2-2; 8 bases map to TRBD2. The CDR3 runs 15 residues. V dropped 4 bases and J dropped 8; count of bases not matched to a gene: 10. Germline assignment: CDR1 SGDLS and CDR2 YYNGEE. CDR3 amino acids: CASSPGTSPRGELFF. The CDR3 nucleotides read TGTGCCAGCAGCCCCGGGACTAGTCCACGGGGGGAGCTGTTTTTT.

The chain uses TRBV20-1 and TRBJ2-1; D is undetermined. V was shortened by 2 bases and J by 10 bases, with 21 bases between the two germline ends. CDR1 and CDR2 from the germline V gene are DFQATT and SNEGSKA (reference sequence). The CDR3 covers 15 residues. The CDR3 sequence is CSARLTPFIRVEQFF. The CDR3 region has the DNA TGCAGTGCTAGACTTACCCCGTTTATAAGGGTGGAGCAGTTCTTC.

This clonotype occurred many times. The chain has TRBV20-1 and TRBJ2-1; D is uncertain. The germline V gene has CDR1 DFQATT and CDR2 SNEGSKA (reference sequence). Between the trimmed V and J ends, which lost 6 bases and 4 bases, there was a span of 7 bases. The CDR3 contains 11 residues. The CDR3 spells CSAPRYNEQFF. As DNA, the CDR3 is TGCAGTGCCCCGCGTTACAATGAGCAGTTCTTC.

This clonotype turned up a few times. In DNA form, the CDR3 reads TGTGCCAGCAGCGTTACAGGAACAACTAATGAAAAACTGTTTTTT. Translated: CASSVTGTTNEKLFF. The chain has TRBV9 and TRBJ1-4, with D possibly matching TRBD1 (5 bases). V was clipped by 2 bases and J by 0 bases, with 8 bases between them. The germline V gene encodes CDR1 SGDLS and CDR2 YYNGEE. The CDR3 extends over 15 amino acids.

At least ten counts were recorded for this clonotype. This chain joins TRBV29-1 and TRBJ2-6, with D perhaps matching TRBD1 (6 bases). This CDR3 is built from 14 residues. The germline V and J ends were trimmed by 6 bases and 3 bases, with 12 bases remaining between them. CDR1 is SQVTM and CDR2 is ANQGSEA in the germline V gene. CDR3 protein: CSVLNRVGANVLTF. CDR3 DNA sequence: TGCAGCGTCCTAAACAGGGTTGGGGCCAACGTCCTGACTTTC.

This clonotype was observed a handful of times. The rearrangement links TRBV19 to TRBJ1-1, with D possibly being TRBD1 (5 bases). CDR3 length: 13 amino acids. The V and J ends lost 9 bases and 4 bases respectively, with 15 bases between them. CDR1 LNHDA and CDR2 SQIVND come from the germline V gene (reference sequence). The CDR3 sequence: CASSRDGITEAFF. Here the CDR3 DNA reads TGTGCCAGCTCAAGGGACGGGATCACTGAAGCTTTCTTT.

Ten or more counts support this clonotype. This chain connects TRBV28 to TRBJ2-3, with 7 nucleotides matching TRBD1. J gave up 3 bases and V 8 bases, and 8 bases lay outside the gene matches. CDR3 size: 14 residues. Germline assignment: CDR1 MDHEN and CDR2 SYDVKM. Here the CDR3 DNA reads TGTGCCAGCTTCCGACAGGGTTGGACAGATACGCAGTATTTT. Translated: CASFRQGWTDTQYF. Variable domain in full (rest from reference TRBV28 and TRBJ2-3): DVKVTQSSRYLVKRTGEKVFLECVQDMDHENMFWYRQDPGLGLRLIYFSYDVKMKEKGDIPEGYSVSREKKERFSLILESASTNQTSMYLCASFRQGWTDTQYFGPGTRLTVL.

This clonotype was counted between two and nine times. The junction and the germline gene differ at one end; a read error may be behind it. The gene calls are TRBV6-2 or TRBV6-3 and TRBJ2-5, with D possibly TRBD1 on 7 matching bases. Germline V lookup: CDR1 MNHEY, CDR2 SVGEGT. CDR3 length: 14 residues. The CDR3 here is CAGSDWTGGETQYF. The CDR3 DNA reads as TGTGCCGGCAGTGACTGGACAGGAGGGGAGACCCAGTACTTC.

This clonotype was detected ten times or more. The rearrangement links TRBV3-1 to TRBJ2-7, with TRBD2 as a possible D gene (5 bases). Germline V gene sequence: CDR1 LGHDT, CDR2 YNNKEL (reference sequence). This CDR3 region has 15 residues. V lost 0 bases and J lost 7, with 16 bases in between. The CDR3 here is CASSQDSLGTGEQYF. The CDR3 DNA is TGTGCCAGCAGCCAAGACAGCCTAGGAACGGGAGAGCAGTACTTC.

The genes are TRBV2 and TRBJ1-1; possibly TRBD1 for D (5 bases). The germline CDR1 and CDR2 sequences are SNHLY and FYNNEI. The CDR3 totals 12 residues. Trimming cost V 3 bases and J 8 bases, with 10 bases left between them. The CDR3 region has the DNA TGTGCCAGCAGTGAGAGGGACCGAGAAGCTTTCTTT. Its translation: CASSERDREAFF.

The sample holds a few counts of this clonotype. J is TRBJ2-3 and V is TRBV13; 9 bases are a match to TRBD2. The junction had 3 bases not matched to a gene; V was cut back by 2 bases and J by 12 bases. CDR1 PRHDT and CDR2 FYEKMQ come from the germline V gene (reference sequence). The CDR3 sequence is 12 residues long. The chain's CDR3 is CASSLSGLAQYF. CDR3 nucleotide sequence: TGTGCCAGCAGCTTATCGGGACTAGCCCAGTATTTT.

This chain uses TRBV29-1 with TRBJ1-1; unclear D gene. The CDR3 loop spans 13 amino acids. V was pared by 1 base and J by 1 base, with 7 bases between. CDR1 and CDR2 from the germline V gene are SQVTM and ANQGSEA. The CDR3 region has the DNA TGCAGCGTTGAAGGGGTAGGGAACACTGAAGCTTTCTTT. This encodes CSVEGVGNTEAFF.

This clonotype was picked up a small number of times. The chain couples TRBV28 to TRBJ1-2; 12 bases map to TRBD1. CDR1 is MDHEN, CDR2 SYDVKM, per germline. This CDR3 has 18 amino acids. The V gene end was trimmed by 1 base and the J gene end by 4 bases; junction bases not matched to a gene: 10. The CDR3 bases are TGTGCCAGCAGTTTATATGGGACAGGGGGCTTTGGTGGCTATGGCTACACCTTC. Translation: CASSLYGTGGFGGYGYTF.